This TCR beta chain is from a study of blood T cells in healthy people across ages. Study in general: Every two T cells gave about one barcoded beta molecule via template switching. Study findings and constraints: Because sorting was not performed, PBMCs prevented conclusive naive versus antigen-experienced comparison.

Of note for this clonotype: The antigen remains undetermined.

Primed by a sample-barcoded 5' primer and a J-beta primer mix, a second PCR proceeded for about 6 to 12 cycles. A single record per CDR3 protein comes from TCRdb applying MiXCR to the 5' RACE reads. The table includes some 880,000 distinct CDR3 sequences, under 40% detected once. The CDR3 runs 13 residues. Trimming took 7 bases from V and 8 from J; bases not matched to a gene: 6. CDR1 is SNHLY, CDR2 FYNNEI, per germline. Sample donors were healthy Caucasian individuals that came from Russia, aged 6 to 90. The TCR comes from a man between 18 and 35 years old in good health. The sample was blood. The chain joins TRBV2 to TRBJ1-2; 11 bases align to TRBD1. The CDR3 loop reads CASNEGQGGGYTF. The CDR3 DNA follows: TGTGCCAGCAACGAGGGACAGGGGGGAGGCTACACCTTC.